This T cell receptor (beta chain) came from a study of cytomegalovirus exposure and HLA in healthy donors. This clone was observed a few times. What it binds is unknown. The PCR was carried out with 60 Vbeta primers and 13 Jbeta primers. TCRdb's copy holds only in-frame clones and misses some; the assay was immunoSEQ multiplex PCR. The data contain fewer than 250,000 clones, around 86% of them singletons. The CDR3 loop spans 16 amino acids. Trimming removed 2 bases from V and 2 bases from J; junction bases left unmatched: 7. Germline V gives CDR1 MNHNY, CDR2 SVGAGI (reference sequence). Study-wide results and caveats: In a later analysis, CMV-associated beta chains were mostly HLA-associated, it appeared. Donors were assumed by presence/absence analyses to have roughly uniform sequencing depth.

V gene TRBV6-6 combines with J gene TRBJ2-3; TRBD1 matches 7 bases. Sequencing was done on a sample of PBMCs. The receptor was isolated from a woman aged 18-29 years in good health and CMV-seronegative. CDR3 DNA: TGTGCCAGCAGTTACGAAAGGGGGCGGGTCACAGATACGCAGTATTTT. Its protein is CASSYERGRVTDTQYF.